The 24 T cell receptor beta chains below come from one sample, sequenced in a study of early T cells in non-severe SARS-CoV-2 infection. TCRdb itself ran the 5' RACE reads through MiXCR, one entry per CDR3 protein. The sample has some 42,000 distinct CDR3 sequences; about 5.9% are singletons. This material consisted of whole blood, taken at baseline. The source is an adult who was a healthcare worker with PCR-confirmed SARS-CoV-2 infection or an uninfected control (not recorded which).

The chain couples TRBV20-1 to TRBJ2-2, with D perhaps given as TRBD1 or TRBD2 (5 bases each). CDR1 and CDR2 (germline): DFQATT, SNEGSKA (reference sequence). CDR3 size: 13 residues. CDR3 region: CSPRDPLTGELFF. CDR3 nucleotide sequence: TGCAGCCCTCGGGACCCATTGACCGGGGAGCTGTTTTTT.

A few counts support this clonotype. The V call is TRBV5-4, the J call TRBJ2-7; perhaps TRBD1 as D (6 bases). The length of the CDR3 is 17 residues. V lost 4 bases, J lost 6 bases, and 26 bases lay in between. The V gene's germline CDR1 is SGHNT and CDR2 YYREEE (reference sequence). The CDR3 DNA follows: TGTGCCAGCAGCAGTTCAACAGGGTTCTCTTATTCCGGCGAGCAGTACTTC. This sequence encodes CASSSSTGFSYSGEQYF.

There are many counts of this clonotype. The J gene is TRBJ2-3, the V gene TRBV6-6; 11 bases fit TRBD1. Trimming took 7 bases from V and 4 from J; bases not matched to a gene: 10. CDR1 and CDR2 (germline): MNHNY, SVGAGI (reference sequence). The CDR3 is 16 residues long. CDR3 nucleotides: TGTGCCAGCACCAAAGCCGGGACAGGGGGATCAGATACGCAGTATTTT. This sequence encodes CASTKAGTGGSDTQYF.

This clonotype appeared many times. The rearrangement links TRBV20-1 to TRBJ2-6; D is undetermined. CDR3 length equals 17 residues. Germline loops: CDR1 DFQATT, CDR2 SNEGSKA (reference sequence). V lost 3 bases and J 0 bases, leaving 15 bases between the germline ends. CDR3 in DNA: TGCAGTGCTAGGAGAAAGTTTGGACCCTCTGGGGCCAACGTCCTGACTTTC. It encodes CSARRKFGPSGANVLTF.

The table lists this clonotype with many counts. The chain links TRBV10-3 to TRBJ2-5; maybe TRBD1 (6 bases). The germline V and J ends were trimmed by 4 bases and 8 bases, with 20 bases remaining between them. The CDR3 extends over 15 amino acids. Per the germline V gene, CDR1 is ENHRY and CDR2 is SYGVKD. CDR3 in DNA: TGTGCCATCAGTGGTTCGGCCCTTCGAGGGGGAACCCAGTACTTC. Amino acid sequence: CAISGSALRGGTQYF.

This clonotype was detected many times. V usage is TRBV12-5 and J usage is TRBJ1-2; 9 positions agree with TRBD1. The length of the CDR3 is 15 residues. The germline CDR1 and CDR2 sequences are LGHNT and FRNRAP. J lost 5 bases, V lost 1 base, and 5 bases had no gene match. This CDR3 is CASGLAGTGRYGYTF. The CDR3 region has the DNA TGTGCTAGTGGTTTGGCCGGGACAGGGCGTTATGGCTACACCTTC.

This clonotype was counted many times. Its ends do not fully match the called genes, so a read error is possible. The chain uses TRBV18 and TRBJ2-1, with a weak D call TRBD1 (6 bases). The CDR3 is 13 amino acids. Per germline, CDR1 KGHSH and CDR2 LQKENI. The CDR3 region has the DNA TGTGTCAGCTCACCGGGACAAAACAATGAGCAGTTCTTC. Protein product: CVSSPGQNNEQFF.

This clonotype occurred many times. The genes are TRBV7-2 and TRBJ1-5; D not certain. The CDR3 consists of 15 residues. Per the germline V gene, CDR1 is SGHTA and CDR2 is FQGNSA. The V end was cut by 4 bases, the J end by 0 bases, with 10 bases between. This CDR3 is CASSSDIYSNQPQHF. The CDR3 DNA sequence: TGTGCCAGCAGCTCCGACATCTATAGCAATCAGCCCCAGCATTTT.

This clonotype was recorded at least ten times. The CDR3 DNA reads TGTGCCAGTGGGGAAGATACGCAGTATTTT. Its protein is CASGEDTQYF. The chain combines TRBV2 with TRBJ2-3, with no clear D. Germline V CDR1 and CDR2: SNHLY, FYNNEI. With 9 bases removed from V and 5 bases from J, the gap between germline ends came to 6 bases. This CDR3 region has 10 residues. Filled out from reference TRBV2 and TRBJ2-3, the complete variable domain reads EPEVTQTPSHQVTQMGQEVILRCVPISNHLYFYWYRQILGQKVEFLVSFYNNEISEKSEIFDDQFSVERPDGSNFTLKIRSTKLEDSAMYFCASGEDTQYFGPGTRLTVL.

There are many counts of this clonotype. The chain recombines TRBV19 with TRBJ2-1; D might be TRBD1 (5 bases). Germline CDR1 is LNHDA and CDR2 is SQIVND (reference sequence). Trimming removed 9 bases from V and 5 bases from J, with 14 bases in between. The CDR3 runs 13 residues. The CDR3 is CASRTRTHNEQFF. CDR3 sequence (DNA): TGTGCCAGCCGGACACGCACTCACAATGAGCAGTTCTTC. The variable domain in full, with the rest retrieved from reference TRBV19 and TRBJ2-1, is DGGITQSPKYLFRKEGQNVTLSCEQNLNHDAMYWYRQDPGQGLRLIYYSQIVNDFQKGDIAEGYSVSREKKESFPLTVTSAQKNPTAFYLCASRTRTHNEQFFGPGTRLTVL.

This clonotype was recorded at least ten times. The chain has TRBV7-9 and TRBJ2-3, with D possibly TRBD2 on 5 matching bases. The CDR3 has 13 amino acids. Germline lookup yields CDR1 SEHNR and CDR2 FQNEAQ (reference sequence). V was trimmed by 1 base and J by 3 bases, leaving 5 bases between them. This chain's CDR3 is CASSLGTTDTQYF. DNA for the CDR3: TGTGCCAGCAGCTTAGGGACTACAGATACGCAGTATTTT. Together with reference TRBV7-9 and TRBJ2-3, the CDR3 gives the full variable domain: DTGVSQNPRHKITKRGQNVTFRCDPISEHNRLYWYRQTLGQGPEFLTYFQNEAQLEKSRLLSDRFSAERPKGSFSTLEIQRTEQGDSAMYLCASSLGTTDTQYFGPGTRLTVL.

This clonotype was detected ten times or more. In nucleotides, the CDR3 is TGTGCCAGCAGTATCTCAAACAATGAGCAGTTCTTC. It translates to CASSISNNEQFF. This rearrangement joins TRBV12-3 or TRBV12-4 to TRBJ2-1; D not resolved. The CDR3 is 12 amino acids. V was pared by 5 bases and J by 5 bases, with 7 bases between.

This clonotype was recorded at least ten times. The chain combines TRBV27 with TRBJ1-5; the D is unclear. Germline assignment: CDR1 MNHEY and CDR2 SMNVEV (reference sequence). The length of the CDR3 is 13 residues. Trimming pared 2 bases from V and 4 bases from J, leaving 6 bases between. The CDR3 DNA reads as TGTGCCAGCAGTTTAGGGAGAAATCAGCCCCAGCATTTT. Translated: CASSLGRNQPQHF.

This clonotype was seen at least ten times. The J gene is TRBJ2-1, the V gene TRBV10-3, with TRBD1 identical over 7 bases. Germline V gene sequence: CDR1 ENHRY, CDR2 SYGVKD. This CDR3 region has 15 residues. The trim removed 3 bases at V and 0 bases at J, leaving 2 bases unmatched. In DNA form, the CDR3 reads TGTGCCATCAGTGACAGGGACAGCTCCTACAATGAGCAGTTCTTC. It encodes CAISDRDSSYNEQFF.

The chain combines TRBV5-1 with TRBJ2-2; 7 nucleotides align to TRBD1. Germline loops: CDR1 SGHRS, CDR2 YFSETQ. V lost 2 bases to trimming and J lost 5 bases; unmatched junction nucleotides: 6. This CDR3 has 15 residues. In DNA, the CDR3 is TGCGCCAGCAGCTTTACAGGGGAAAGAACCGGGGAGCTGTTTTTT. As protein: CASSFTGERTGELFF. The variable domain in full, with the rest retrieved from reference TRBV5-1 and TRBJ2-2, is KAGVTQTPRYLIKTRGQQVTLSCSPISGHRSVSWYQQTPGQGLQFLFEYFSETQRNKGNFPGRFSGRQFSNSRSEMNVSTLELGDSALYLCASSFTGERTGELFFGEGSRLTVL.

This clonotype came up many times. The chain joins TRBV25-1 to TRBJ1-6; D is possibly TRBD1 (5 bases). Germline values: CDR1 MGHDK, CDR2 SYGVNS. The CDR3 totals 15 residues. V dropped 4 bases and J dropped 9 bases, with 16 bases sitting between them. The CDR3 spells CASSGIPGAGSPLHF. The CDR3, as DNA: TGTGCCAGCAGTGGTATTCCTGGGGCCGGTTCACCCCTCCACTTT.

This clonotype occurred many times. The V gene is TRBV14, the J gene TRBJ2-7, with TRBD1 as a possible D gene (6 bases). Germline CDR1 is SGHDN and CDR2 is FVKESK. The CDR3 length is 16 residues. V dropped 6 bases and J dropped 2 bases, with 20 bases sitting between them. In DNA form, the CDR3 reads TGTGCCAGCAGTCACCAGACCGGGACACCAGCCTACGAGCAGTACTTC. Translated: CASSHQTGTPAYEQYF.

The gene calls are TRBV5-1 and TRBJ2-7, with 8 bases that match TRBD1. This CDR3 comprises 16 residues. Germline CDR1 SGHRS, CDR2 YFSETQ. Trimming removed 3 bases from V and 4 bases from J; junction bases left unmatched: 12. The DNA for the CDR3 is TGCGCCAGCAGCTCCGCCGGGACAGGAATGAGGTACGAGCAGTACTTC. This translates into CASSSAGTGMRYEQYF.

The chain joins TRBV20-1 to TRBJ2-1, with 8 bases that match TRBD1. The trim removed 8 bases at V and 4 bases at J, leaving 10 bases unmatched. CDR1 and CDR2 (germline): DFQATT, SNEGSKA (reference sequence). This CDR3 has 14 amino acids. CDR3 nucleotide sequence: TGCAGTCGCCTCGGGACAGGCATTTACAATGAGCAGTTCTTC. As protein: CSRLGTGIYNEQFF.

Comment on this clonotype: This could be a read error, since a much larger clone is one nucleotide away. This chain links TRBV19 with TRBJ2-5; a possible D gene is TRBD1 (6 bases). Germline-derived CDR1 and CDR2 are LNHDA and SQIVND (reference sequence). V gave up 6 bases and J gave up 1 base, with 12 bases separating them. The length of the CDR3 is 14 residues. Here the CDR3 DNA reads TGTGCCAGTAGCAACAGGGTGCTCCAAGAGACCCAGTACTTC. It encodes CASSNRVLQETQYF.

This clonotype appeared many times. V gene TRBV29-1 combines with J gene TRBJ2-3, with D tentatively TRBD1 or TRBD2 (6 bases each). The ends were cut back, 4 bases at V and 1 base at J, with 15 bases in the middle. This CDR3 is 15 amino acids long. Germline loops: CDR1 SQVTM, CDR2 ANQGSEA. The CDR3 DNA reads TGCAGCGTTGGGTCGGGGGCCGCTGGCACAGATACGCAGTATTTT. Encoded protein: CSVGSGAAGTDTQYF.

The chain employs TRBV6-6 and TRBJ2-5, with a possible D match to TRBD1 (5 bases). Looked up from germline, CDR1 is MNHNY and CDR2 is SVGAGI (reference sequence). The CDR3 runs to 15 residues. Trimming left V 0 bases short and J 1 base short, with 9 bases between. In nucleotides, the CDR3 is TGTGCCAGCAGTTACTCGGGCCAGGGCCAAGAGACCCAGTACTTC. It encodes CASSYSGQGQETQYF.

This clonotype was picked up many times. V gene TRBV7-9 combines with J gene TRBJ1-3; no clear D gene. The CDR3 sequence is 15 residues long. In germline, CDR1 is SEHNR, CDR2 FQNEAQ (reference sequence). The V end lost 5 bases, the J end lost 0 bases, and 11 bases lay between the germline ends. The CDR3, as DNA: TGTGCCAGCAGCGGGAGGTCCTCCTCTGGAAACACCATATATTTT. Translated, it gives CASSGRSSSGNTIYF.

V is TRBV5-4 and J is TRBJ2-3, with TRBD2 identical over 10 bases. V lost 1 base and J lost 2; bases outside the gene matches: 4. There are 16 residues in the CDR3. The germline V gene encodes CDR1 SGHNT and CDR2 YYREEE (reference sequence). CDR3 loop: CASSLRLAGATDTQYF. CDR3 nucleotides: TGTGCCAGCAGCTTGCGGCTAGCGGGGGCCACAGATACGCAGTATTTT.